This TCR beta chain was sequenced in a study of T-cell memory formation after mild COVID-19. The germline V gene encodes CDR1 SQVTM and CDR2 ANQGSEA. This CDR3 has 16 residues. The J segment lost 9 bases and the V segment lost 3 bases, leaving 10 bases of the junction unmatched. Each CDR3 protein is one row after TCRdb ran MiXCR on the 5' RACE reads. Altogether 300,000 to 400,000 distinct CDR3 sequences are present, around 13% being singletons, with the ten largest covering around a fifth. This TCR was sampled from a young man who had mild COVID-19 (a few samples of this study predate the infection). Cell type and time point are not known. The gene calls are TRBV29-1 and TRBJ2-2, with 13 bases aligning to TRBD2. Sequencing was carried out using PBMCs or a T cell subset sorted from them (not recorded which). The CDR3 bases are TGCAGCGTTGAGGGGACTAGCGGGGTCGTTCCCCGGGAGCTGTTTTTT. Protein: CSVEGTSGVVPRELFF.